Listed below are T cell receptor beta chains from one sample, sequenced in a study of response to subunit inactivated influenza vaccine. Each CDR3 protein gets one entry after TCRdb re-called the RT-PCR reads with MiXCR. The table lists under 550,000 distinct CDR3 sequences, 7.5% to 8.5% of them singletons. The sample was PBMCs from blood, taken approximately 25 months after vaccination. These receptors were taken from a man aged 50 to 75 who received an inactivated influenza vaccine. The CDR3 runs from the conserved cysteine through the conserved F or W.

V,J,CDR3
TRBV7-6,TRBJ2-3,CASSLAQGDTQYF
TRBV6-5,TRBJ2-7,CASSYLGGIHEQYF
TRBV20-1,TRBJ1-4,CSANRGMRGEKLFF
TRBV6-5,TRBJ2-1,CASSYSRGNEQFF
TRBV20-1,TRBJ2-3,CSATRHGSTDTQYF
TRBV20-1,TRBJ1-1,CSARPSGAGRTEAFF
TRBV12-3/TRBV12-4,TRBJ2-5,CASSTLNGGEETQYF
TRBV5-1,TRBJ2-3,CASSPPSDTQYF
TRBV29-1,TRBJ2-1,CSAGGRGNLNEQFF
TRBV5-1,TRBJ2-5,CASRNGETQYF
TRBV20-1,TRBJ2-5,CSARVRSPPGTQYF
TRBV27,TRBJ2-4,CASSVQGGVNIQYF
TRBV12-3/TRBV12-4,TRBJ2-3,CASSTSGVKDTQYF
TRBV18,TRBJ2-2,CASSPNSGTANTGELFF
TRBV4-2,TRBJ2-1,CVSSQDLGGGRNEQFF
TRBV20-1,TRBJ2-4,CSARDLAVAKNIQYF
TRBV12-3/TRBV12-4,TRBJ1-1,CASSRQGLAEAFF
TRBV27,TRBJ2-7,CASRVGAKAYEQYF
TRBV5-1,TRBJ1-5,CASSLDGTGHNQPQHF
TRBV20-1,TRBJ2-5,CSAIGARTQETQYF
TRBV20-1,TRBJ1-3,CSASTAGAGNTIYF
TRBV9,TRBJ2-2,CASSVVGVTGELFF
TRBV7-7,TRBJ2-1,CASSFHRDSSNEQFF
TRBV7-2,TRBJ2-1,CASSRRQNNEQFF
TRBV28,TRBJ1-5,CASSLVGQREKPQHF
TRBV3-1,TRBJ2-7,CASSVGQAAYEQYF
TRBV18,TRBJ1-1,CASSPQGPELNTEAFF
TRBV6-2/TRBV6-3,TRBJ1-5,CASRLQGRKPQHF
TRBV12-3/TRBV12-4,TRBJ1-3,CASRIVGSSGNTIYF
TRBV6-4,TRBJ2-1,CASSEGTGGHEQFF
TRBV7-6,TRBJ2-1,CASSLDGAGGYEQFF
TRBV5-1,TRBJ1-4,CASSTGTNSNEKLFF
TRBV29-1,TRBJ2-1,CSAGQVVHNEQFF
TRBV5-5,TRBJ2-1,CASSPSWTSGGRGEQFF
TRBV15,TRBJ1-2,CATSRQTNYGYTF
TRBV2,TRBJ2-4,CASSEMGASKNIQYF
TRBV6-6,TRBJ2-7,CASSYVYHEQYF
TRBV11-3,TRBJ2-6,CASSMGGRGSGANVLTF
TRBV30,TRBJ1-1,CAWGGMNTEAFF
TRBV20-1,TRBJ2-7,CSAQTGTGGYEQYF
TRBV6-6,TRBJ2-3,CASSYAGNTQYF
TRBV12-3/TRBV12-4,TRBJ1-1,CASSAGQGADTEAFF
TRBV4-3,TRBJ2-7,CASSQEYRGGSEQYF
TRBV5-1,TRBJ2-5,CASSPQQGPRETQYF
TRBV5-1,TRBJ2-2,CASSLYSVGRGTGELFF
TRBV20-1,TRBJ1-2,CSAGETANYGYTF
TRBV20-1,TRBJ2-7,CSATSGRTYEQYF
TRBV10-3,TRBJ1-5,CAISAGARDQPQHF
TRBV20-1,TRBJ1-4,CSALQGSYEKLFF
TRBV29-1,TRBJ1-5,CSVRQGSNQPQHF
TRBV29-1,TRBJ2-1,CSVGHYNEQFF
TRBV4-2,TRBJ1-1,CASSQDGRLEAFF
TRBV12-3/TRBV12-4,TRBJ1-4,CASSLMTGAVEKLFF
TRBV4-3,TRBJ1-3,CASSQEGARNTIYF